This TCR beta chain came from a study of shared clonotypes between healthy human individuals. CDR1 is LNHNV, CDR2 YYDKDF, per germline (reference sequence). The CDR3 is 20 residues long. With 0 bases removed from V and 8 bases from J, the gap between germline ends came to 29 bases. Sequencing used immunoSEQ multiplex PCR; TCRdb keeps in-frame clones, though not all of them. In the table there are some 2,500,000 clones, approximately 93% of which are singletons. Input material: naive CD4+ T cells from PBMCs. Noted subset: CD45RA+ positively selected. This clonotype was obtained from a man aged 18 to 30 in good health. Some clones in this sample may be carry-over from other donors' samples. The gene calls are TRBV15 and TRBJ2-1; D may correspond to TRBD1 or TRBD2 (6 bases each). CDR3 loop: CATSREGGLEELHLDDEQFF. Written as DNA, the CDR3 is TGTGCCACCAGCAGAGAAGGGGGGTTGGAAGAGCTCCATCTAGACGATGAGCAGTTCTTC.